One and the same sample provided the 18 T cell receptor beta chains below, sequenced in a study of blood T cell repertoires in COVID-19. Sequenced by immunoSEQ multiplex PCR; TCRdb stores in-frame clones only, minus some. The data show 120,000 to 150,000 clones, 88% seen once. Material: PBMCs or T cells enriched from blood (not recorded which). The source is a woman aged 25 to 39 with acute COVID-19.

The rearrangement uses TRBV7-4 and TRBJ2-7; the D is unclear. Trimming took off 7 bases at V and 6 bases at J, with 10 bases between the two ends. Germline V gene sequence: CDR1 SGHVT, CDR2 SQSDAQ. The CDR3 loop spans 11 amino acids. The CDR3 region has the DNA TGTGCCAGCACCCTACCTACCGAGCAGTACTTC. This sequence encodes CASTLPTEQYF.

The rearrangement joins TRBV28 to TRBJ2-7, with TRBD2 matching over 8 bases. Germline assignment: CDR1 MDHEN and CDR2 SYDVKM. This CDR3 spans 19 amino acids. Trimming took 6 bases from V and 6 from J; bases not matched to a gene: 25. CDR3 region: CASSFFKREFGLAVGEQYF. The CDR3 DNA reads TGTGCCAGCAGCTTCTTTAAACGGGAATTTGGACTAGCAGTGGGCGAGCAGTACTTC.

The chain uses TRBV6-2 or TRBV6-3 and TRBJ1-1; perhaps TRBD1 as D (6 bases). The germline V and J ends were trimmed by 6 bases and 1 base, with 21 bases remaining between them. The CDR3 consists of 17 residues. Germline CDR1 reads MNHEY; CDR2 reads SVGEGT. This CDR3 is CASSPPGGRIQNTEAFF. Here the CDR3 DNA reads TGTGCCAGCAGCCCCCCGGGGGGGCGGATACAGAACACTGAAGCTTTCTTT.

The table lists this clone with a count of one. An end of the junction differs from the germline gene, which may be a read error. This chain joins TRBV7-2 and TRBJ1-1; 7 bases agree with TRBD1. The CDR3 has 15 amino acids. Germline lookup yields CDR1 SGHTA and CDR2 FQGNSA. The CDR3: CASSYSTGRNAEAFF. The CDR3 bases are TGTGCCAGCAGCTACTCGACAGGGAGGAACGCTGAAGCTTTCTTT.

V usage is TRBV29-1 and J usage is TRBJ1-2, with no clear D. Trimming took 5 bases from V and 5 from J, leaving 12 bases between them. From germline, CDR1 is SQVTM and CDR2 ANQGSEA. The CDR3 has 12 residues. The CDR3 DNA reads TGCAGCGTTCGCGGGTTACAATATGGCTACACCTTC. Translating gives CSVRGLQYGYTF.

This clone was observed once. The chain has TRBV13 and TRBJ2-1; 10 bases match TRBD2. Germline CDR1 reads PRHDT; CDR2 reads FYEKMQ (reference sequence). This CDR3 has 17 amino acids. Losses at the gene ends were 2 bases for V and 8 bases for J; bases not matched to a gene: 12. The CDR3 DNA is TGTGCCAGCAGCTTACTAGCGGGAGTCTTGGGGTACGATGAGCAGTTCTTC. It is translated as CASSLLAGVLGYDEQFF.

The V call is TRBV28, the J call TRBJ1-3; D is possibly TRBD1 (6 bases). CDR1 and CDR2 from the germline V gene are MDHEN and SYDVKM. V lost 7 bases, J lost 2 bases, and 12 bases lay in between. This CDR3 spans 14 amino acids. CDR3 protein: CASILTGAGNTIYF. The DNA of the CDR3 is TGTGCCAGCATCTTGACAGGAGCTGGAAACACCATATATTTT.

The chain combines TRBV7-9 with TRBJ2-2, with D tentatively TRBD2 (6 bases). The CDR3 totals 15 residues. Germline V gene lookup returns CDR1 SEHNR and CDR2 FQNEAQ (reference sequence). Trimming left V 2 bases short and J 1 base short, with 8 bases between. CDR3 sequence: CASSLRLENTGELFF. The CDR3 DNA reads TGTGCCAGCAGCTTAAGACTAGAGAACACCGGGGAGCTGTTTTTT.

This sequence joins TRBV7-2 and TRBJ1-5; 9 bases line up with TRBD1. This CDR3 region has 15 residues. CDR1 and CDR2 (germline): SGHTA, FQGNSA. The J segment lost 7 bases and the V segment lost 5 bases, leaving 9 bases of the junction unmatched. CDR3 coding DNA: TGTGCCAGCAGCCAAGGACAGGGGAGAGGACAGCCCCAGCATTTT. It specifies CASSQGQGRGQPQHF.

The V call is TRBV2, the J call TRBJ2-5; 7 bases align to TRBD1. The trim removed 10 bases at V and 1 base at J, leaving 12 bases unmatched. The CDR3 consists of 15 residues. From germline, CDR1 is SNHLY and CDR2 FYNNEI. The CDR3 sequence is CATTIETGPQETQYF. The CDR3 region has the DNA TGTGCCACCACGATCGAGACAGGGCCCCAAGAGACCCAGTACTTC. Drawing the rest from reference TRBV2 and TRBJ2-5, the complete variable domain is EPEVTQTPSHQVTQMGQEVILRCVPISNHLYFYWYRQILGQKVEFLVSFYNNEISEKSEIFDDQFSVERPDGSNFTLKIRSTKLEDSAMYFCATTIETGPQETQYFGPGTRLLVL.

The chain links TRBV6-5 to TRBJ2-1; possibly TRBD2 for D (5 bases). V gave up 6 bases and J gave up 6 bases, with 18 bases separating them. The CDR3 has 15 amino acids. Germline CDR1 MNHEY, CDR2 SVGAGI. The CDR3 reads CASSWTPFKSNEQFF. CDR3 DNA sequence: TGTGCCAGCAGCTGGACTCCATTCAAATCCAATGAGCAGTTCTTC.

This clone was observed once. The chain joins TRBV11-3 to TRBJ1-1; the D is unclear. The CDR3 length is 14 residues. Germline V lookup: CDR1 SGHNT, CDR2 YENEEA. Trimming cost V 5 bases and J 4 bases, with 14 bases left between them. The CDR3 spells CASSGSPSGTEAFF. The CDR3 DNA reads as TGTGCCAGCAGCGGGTCTCCGTCGGGCACTGAAGCTTTCTTT.

The chain carries TRBV9 and TRBJ2-1; 7 bases line up with TRBD2. The CDR3 has 15 amino acids. V was clipped by 2 bases and J by 4 bases; unmatched bases: 6. The germline gives CDR1 SGDLS, CDR2 YYNGEE. CDR3 sequence (DNA): TGTGCCAGCAGCGTGAGCGGGAACCCTTACAATGAGCAGTTCTTC. Protein: CASSVSGNPYNEQFF.

The V call is TRBV19, the J call TRBJ1-4; D is unclear. Germline V gene sequence: CDR1 LNHDA, CDR2 SQIVND (reference sequence). Trimming removed 6 bases at V and 0 bases at J, with 23 bases between. CDR3 length: 19 residues. CDR3 protein: CASRGTRTGPFATNEKLFF. CDR3 nucleotide sequence: TGTGCCAGTAGAGGAACTAGGACCGGGCCCTTTGCAACTAATGAAAAACTGTTTTTT.

This chain connects TRBV6-5 to TRBJ1-5; possibly TRBD1 for D (6 bases). The CDR3 has 15 residues. CDR1 is MNHEY and CDR2 is SVGAGI in the germline V gene. V dropped 7 bases and J dropped 2 bases, with 15 bases sitting between them. This CDR3 reads CASMVVGGGNQPQHF. CDR3 bases: TGTGCCAGCATGGTTGTAGGGGGGGGCAATCAGCCCCAGCATTTT.

This sequence joins TRBV5-1 and TRBJ2-2; TRBD2 agrees at 7 bases. Germline V gene data show CDR1 as SGHRS and CDR2 as YFSETQ. V lost 4 bases to trimming and J lost 3 bases; unmatched junction nucleotides: 9. The CDR3 has 16 amino acids. The CDR3 DNA reads TGCGCCAGCAGCCGTCAGCTAGCGGCGGACACCGGGGAGCTGTTTTTT. It specifies CASSRQLAADTGELFF.

V is TRBV18 and J is TRBJ1-1; D is possibly TRBD1 (5 bases). Trimming took 6 bases from V and 5 from J, leaving 10 bases between them. The length of the CDR3 is 12 residues. Germline assignment: CDR1 KGHSH and CDR2 LQKENI. The CDR3 here is CASSGQGTEAFF. The CDR3 DNA is TGTGCCAGCTCGGGCCAGGGAACTGAAGCTTTCTTT.

The V call is TRBV7-2, the J call TRBJ1-1, with D maybe TRBD1 (5 bases). In germline, CDR1 is SGHTA, CDR2 FQGNSA. The CDR3 extends over 14 amino acids. V was pared by 1 base and J by 4 bases, with 10 bases between. The CDR3 region has the DNA TGTGCCAGCAGCTTAGACGGGGGTATCACTGAAGCTTTCTTT. Translating gives CASSLDGGITEAFF.